These 18 T cell receptor beta chains share one sample of origin, sequenced in a study of cytomegalovirus exposure and HLA in healthy donors. Here immunoSEQ multiplex PCR was the method, and the copy in TCRdb shows in-frame clones only, minus some. In the table there are around 52,000 clones, just over 85% of which are singletons. Sequences were obtained from PBMCs. All receptors derive from a woman in her thirties in good health and CMV-seronegative.

The chain joins TRBV4-3 to TRBJ2-2, with D hard to call. The germline V and J ends were trimmed by 1 base and 4 bases, with 13 bases remaining between them. Germline lookup yields CDR1 LGHNA and CDR2 YSLEER. The CDR3 contains 16 residues. CDR3 region: CASSQAPRSCTGELFF. DNA of the CDR3: TGCGCCAGCAGCCAAGCCCCCCGGAGTTGCACCGGGGAGCTGTTTTTT.

CDR3 DNA sequence: TGTGCCAGCAGTTATACAGGGAATCAGCCCCAGCATTTT. It codes for CASSYTGNQPQHF. The V and J genes are TRBV6-5 and TRBJ1-5, with a weak D call TRBD1 (6 bases). V lost 3 bases and J lost 4, with 7 bases in between. There are 13 residues in the CDR3. CDR1 MNHEY and CDR2 SVGAGI come from the germline V gene.

About this clone: The junction differs from germline at one of its ends, possibly a read error. The genes are TRBV27 and TRBJ2-7; possibly TRBD1 for D (6 bases). Looked up from germline, CDR1 is MNHEY and CDR2 is SMNVEV (reference sequence). The CDR3 sequence is 15 residues long. CDR3 sequence reads: CASSLSDRYSYEQYF. The CDR3 region has the DNA TGTGCCAGCAGCTTATCAGACAGGTACTCCTACGAGCAGTACTTC.

The chain has TRBV5-4 and TRBJ2-3, with a weak D call TRBD2 (6 bases). The germline gives CDR1 SGHNT, CDR2 YYREEE (reference sequence). The CDR3 is 14 amino acids. Between the trimmed V and J ends, which lost 2 bases and 2 bases, there was a span of 9 bases. The CDR3 nucleotides are TGTGCCAGCAGCTTTGGGGGGATCACAGATACGCAGTATTTT. It is translated as CASSFGGITDTQYF.

This chain connects TRBV13 to TRBJ2-7; 7 bases map to TRBD2. CDR1 PRHDT and CDR2 FYEKMQ come from the germline V gene (reference sequence). The CDR3 extends over 16 amino acids. After removal of 1 base from V and 1 base from J, the junction contained 7 bases not matched to a gene. CDR3 sequence reads: CASSLARTSRSYEQYF. The CDR3 nucleotides read TGTGCCAGCAGCTTAGCTCGGACTAGTAGGTCCTACGAGCAGTACTTC.

Written as DNA, the CDR3 is TGTGCCAGCAGCGTAGCGGGGACTAGCGGATACAATGAGCAGTTCTTC. Translated, it gives CASSVAGTSGYNEQFF. V usage is TRBV9 and J usage is TRBJ2-1, with 11 bases identical to TRBD2. Germline loops: CDR1 SGDLS, CDR2 YYNGEE. J lost 4 bases, V lost 0 bases, and 3 bases had no gene match. This CDR3 is 16 amino acids long.

The sample holds a few counts of this clone. The chain combines TRBV30 with TRBJ2-1; 7 bases line up with TRBD2. CDR3 length equals 16 residues. CDR1 is GTSNPN and CDR2 is SVGIG in the germline V gene (reference sequence). V lost 0 bases to trimming and J lost 4 bases; unmatched junction nucleotides: 9. This chain's CDR3 is CAWSVLGGSAYNEQFF. Here the CDR3 DNA reads TGTGCCTGGAGTGTGCTAGGCGGGAGTGCTTACAATGAGCAGTTCTTC. Filled out from reference TRBV30 and TRBJ2-1, the complete variable domain reads SQTIHQWPATLVQPVGSPLSLECTVEGTSNPNLYWYRQAAGRGLQLLFYSVGIGQISSEVPQNLSASRPQDRQFILSSKKLLLSDSGFYLCAWSVLGGSAYNEQFFGPGTRLTVL.

V usage is TRBV27 and J usage is TRBJ2-1; a weak D match, TRBD1 (5 bases). Trimming stripped 4 bases from V and 6 bases from J, with 13 bases between. Looked up from germline, CDR1 is MNHEY and CDR2 is SMNVEV (reference sequence). The CDR3 length is 14 residues. CDR3 region: CASSSGHRGNEQFF. In DNA, the CDR3 is TGTGCCAGCAGTTCTGGACACCGTGGCAATGAGCAGTTCTTC.

This rearrangement joins TRBV7-8 to TRBJ1-5; D is unclear. Germline V lookup: CDR1 SGHVS, CDR2 FQNEAQ. V lost 5 bases and J 6 bases, leaving 14 bases between the germline ends. The CDR3 runs to 14 residues. The CDR3 sequence: CASSPTVPPQPQHF. The DNA of the CDR3 is TGTGCCAGCAGCCCCACGGTTCCCCCTCAGCCCCAGCATTTT.

The gene calls are TRBV27 and TRBJ1-2; a possible D gene is TRBD1 (5 bases). Germline V gives CDR1 MNHEY, CDR2 SMNVEV (reference sequence). This CDR3 has 13 amino acids. The germline V and J ends were trimmed by 0 bases and 9 bases, with 11 bases remaining between them. The CDR3 coding sequence is TGTGCCAGCAGTTTATCCCAGGGATTCCGCTACACCTTC. It translates to CASSLSQGFRYTF.

V gene TRBV5-1 combines with J gene TRBJ2-3; D is possibly TRBD1 (6 bases). The germline CDR1 and CDR2 sequences are SGHRS and YFSETQ. The V end was cut by 4 bases, the J end by 3 bases, with 12 bases between. The length of the CDR3 is 14 residues. Written as DNA, the CDR3 is TGCGCCAGCAGCCGGTGGGACACGACAGATACGCAGTATTTT. It specifies CASSRWDTTDTQYF.

This chain uses TRBV12-5 with TRBJ2-1; the D is unclear. The CDR3 extends over 11 amino acids. Germline-derived CDR1 and CDR2 are LGHNT and FRNRAP. The V and J ends lost 5 bases and 12 bases respectively, with 11 bases between them. CDR3 loop: CASGTIIRQFF. DNA of the CDR3: TGTGCTAGTGGTACGATAATCAGGCAGTTCTTC.

J is TRBJ1-2 and V is TRBV7-9; possible D gene TRBD1, 6 bases. The CDR3 is 15 residues long. Trimming took off 5 bases at V and 3 bases at J, with 16 bases between the two ends. Germline loops: CDR1 SEHNR, CDR2 FQNEAQ (reference sequence). The CDR3 region is CASSRSGGPDYGYTF. The CDR3 region has the DNA TGTGCCAGCAGCCGGTCCGGGGGGCCAGACTATGGCTACACCTTC. The full variable domain, rest sourced from reference TRBV7-9 and TRBJ1-2, is DTGVSQNPRHKITKRGQNVTFRCDPISEHNRLYWYRQTLGQGPEFLTYFQNEAQLEKSRLLSDRFSAERPKGSFSTLEIQRTEQGDSAMYLCASSRSGGPDYGYTFGSGTRLTVV.

This chain joins TRBV7-2 and TRBJ2-2; D may be TRBD2 (6 bases). The germline V gene has CDR1 SGHTA and CDR2 FQGNSA. This CDR3 has 14 amino acids. V was trimmed by 5 bases and J by 5 bases, leaving 12 bases between them. CDR3 in amino acids: CASSLGLGTGELFF. The CDR3 DNA is TGTGCCAGCAGCCTGGGACTGGGGACCGGGGAGCTGTTTTTT.

The rearrangement joins TRBV5-1 to TRBJ2-5; unclear D gene. Trimming took 6 bases from V and 2 from J, leaving 17 bases between them. The CDR3 totals 15 residues. Germline loops: CDR1 SGHRS, CDR2 YFSETQ. CDR3 bases: TGCGCCAGCAAACTTACCCCCTCCTTACAAGAGACCCAGTACTTC. It yields the protein CASKLTPSLQETQYF.

This sequence joins TRBV29-1 and TRBJ1-2; D is undetermined. Germline V gene sequence: CDR1 SQVTM, CDR2 ANQGSEA. V was pared by 4 bases and J by 8 bases, with 14 bases between. The CDR3 sequence is 12 residues long. The CDR3 DNA sequence: TGCAGCGTTGTAGTTTGGTCTCTAGGCTACACCTTC. Its translation is CSVVVWSLGYTF. The full variable domain, its missing parts supplied by reference TRBV29-1 and TRBJ1-2, is SAVISQKPSRDICQRGTSLTIQCQVDSQVTMMFWYRQQPGQSLTLIATANQGSEATYESGFVIDKFPISRPNLTFSTLTVSNMSPEDSSIYLCSVVVWSLGYTFGSGTRLTVV.

This chain links TRBV30 with TRBJ1-2; 8 bases map to TRBD1. Per the germline V gene, CDR1 is GTSNPN and CDR2 is SVGIG (reference sequence). After removal of 1 base from V and 7 bases from J, the junction contained 11 bases not matched to a gene. This CDR3 spans 15 amino acids. This chain's CDR3 is CAWSGLLRTGPGYTF. The DNA for the CDR3 is TGTGCCTGGAGTGGCCTACTGAGGACAGGGCCTGGCTACACCTTC.

The chain couples TRBV9 to TRBJ2-7; TRBD2 agrees at 11 bases. Germline values: CDR1 SGDLS, CDR2 YYNGEE. The CDR3 consists of 15 residues. V was pared by 0 bases and J by 7 bases, with 6 bases of the junction left unmatched. For the CDR3, the DNA is TGTGCCAGCAGCGTAGAAACTAGCGGGAGTGAAGAGCAGTACTTC. Translation gives CASSVETSGSEEQYF.